The clone carrying this T cell receptor (beta chain) has a count of ten or more. Its antigen is unknown. This CDR3 region has 15 residues. The germline V gene encodes CDR1 SGDLS and CDR2 YYNGEE. With 4 bases removed from V and 3 bases from J, the gap between germline ends came to 13 bases. This specimen belongs to a study of regulatory T cells in long-lasting Graves disease. Study findings and constraints: TRBV28, TRBJ1-2 and TRBJ2-5 were segments that persistent disease favored. TCR diversity was lower in persistent Graves' patients (versus newly diagnosed ones).

This sample's time point: persistent/refractory GD, antithyroid drugs over 5 years with positive TRAb. Extracted RNA from PBMCs served as the source of the TCR library. Per American Thyroid Association guidelines, Graves' disease was diagnosed. The TCR beta library used iRepertoire HTBI primers with Arm-PCR amplification of CDR3. TCRdb used MiXCR to reprocess the multiplex PCR reads, holding one entry per CDR3 protein. This table holds over 300,000 distinct CDR3 sequences, roughly a fifth found once. This specimen consisted of peripheral blood mononuclear cells (PBMCs), obtained when the disease was refractory, from a patient treated with antithyroid drugs. The V call is TRBV9, the J call TRBJ1-4; a possible D gene is TRBD1 (5 bases). This receptor was obtained from a female donor with Graves disease. This CDR3 is CASSPRDGANEKLFF. Here the CDR3 DNA reads TGTGCCAGCAGCCCCCGGGACGGGGCTAATGAAAAACTGTTTTTT.